Following are 27 T cell receptor beta chains from one sample sequenced in a study of T cells in Graves' hyperthyroidism and ophthalmopathy. The investigators amplified TCR beta CDR3 regions from RNA transcripts. HTBI primers were the set used in a first-round RT-PCR of the TCR CDR3. TCRdb passed the multiplex PCR reads through MiXCR, listing each CDR3 protein once. The sample yields more than 250,000 distinct CDR3 sequences, approximately 14% seen once. Sequenced input: blood. The origin of the receptors is a woman between 50 and 59 years old with Graves' hyperthyroidism that later progressed to Graves' ophthalmopathy.

This clonotype was seen repeatedly, ten times or more. CDR3 sequence reads: CARGGGERNQPQHF. The CDR3, as DNA: TGTGCCAGGGGGGGGGGCGAACGTAATCAGCCCCAGCATTTT. This chain uses TRBV2 with TRBJ1-5, with D possibly matching TRBD1 (6 bases). V shed 9 bases and J shed 4 bases, with 16 bases lying between them. The CDR3 is 14 residues long. Germline V lookup: CDR1 SNHLY, CDR2 FYNNEI.

This clonotype was observed many times. The chain has TRBV20-1 and TRBJ1-2; tentative D call: TRBD1 (5 bases). Germline CDR1 and CDR2: DFQATT and SNEGSKA (reference sequence). V shed 0 bases and J shed 6 bases, with 14 bases lying between them. The CDR3 is 14 residues long. CDR3: CSARDQQEEDGYTF. The CDR3 nucleotides are TGCAGTGCTAGAGATCAACAGGAGGAAGATGGCTACACCTTC.

The table lists this clonotype with many counts. This chain uses TRBV5-1 with TRBJ1-1; TRBD1 is a possible D gene (6 bases). Germline assignment: CDR1 SGHRS and CDR2 YFSETQ. V was clipped by 0 bases and J by 4 bases, with 13 bases between them. The CDR3 is made up of 15 amino acids. The CDR3 loop reads CASSLAGGPVTEAFF. In DNA form, the CDR3 reads TGCGCCAGCAGCTTGGCCGGGGGGCCAGTCACTGAAGCTTTCTTT.

This clonotype came up a few times. The genes are TRBV5-5 and TRBJ2-7, with D tentatively TRBD1 (6 bases). Germline V gene lookup returns CDR1 SGHKS and CDR2 YYEKEE (reference sequence). Between the trimmed V and J ends, which lost 2 bases and 2 bases, there was a span of 11 bases. This CDR3 spans 14 amino acids. In DNA form, the CDR3 reads TGTGCCAGCAGCTTAAGGGACACCGCCTACGAGCAGTACTTC. It specifies CASSLRDTAYEQYF.

This clonotype was counted at least ten times. CDR3 in DNA: TGTGCCAGCAGAGCTCTACGGAACAATGAGCAGTTCTTC. The encoded protein is CASRALRNNEQFF. This sequence joins TRBV6-1 and TRBJ2-1; D gene ambiguous. From germline, CDR1 is MNHNS and CDR2 SASEGT. The length of the CDR3 is 13 residues. Trimming stripped 6 bases from V and 5 bases from J, with 11 bases between.

This clonotype was observed many times. The chain carries TRBV20-1 and TRBJ2-7; D is undetermined. With 5 bases removed from V and 0 bases from J, the gap between germline ends came to 17 bases. This CDR3 is built from 15 residues. Germline CDR1 DFQATT, CDR2 SNEGSKA (reference sequence). Here the CDR3 reads CSAFFWTFSSYEQYF. CDR3 nucleotide sequence: TGCAGTGCTTTTTTTTGGACGTTCTCCTCCTACGAGCAGTACTTC.

This clonotype was detected ten times or more. This rearrangement joins TRBV7-8 to TRBJ2-4; D is tentatively TRBD1 or TRBD2 (6 bases each). The CDR3 totals 15 residues. V shed 5 bases and J shed 0 bases, with 11 bases lying between them. Germline V CDR1 and CDR2: SGHVS, FQNEAQ. The CDR3 region is CASSQGGLAKNIQYF. The CDR3 region has the DNA TGTGCCAGCAGCCAAGGGGGGTTAGCCAAAAACATTCAGTACTTC.

This clonotype was seen at least ten times. The genes are TRBV6-1 and TRBJ2-7; TRBD2 aligns across 10 bases. In germline, CDR1 is MNHNS, CDR2 SASEGT. This CDR3 contains 15 residues. V lost 7 bases to trimming and J lost 4 bases; unmatched junction nucleotides: 10. The CDR3 loop is CASKDLAGDTYEQYF. The CDR3 nucleotides are TGTGCCAGCAAAGACCTAGCGGGAGATACTTACGAGCAGTACTTC.

This clonotype was counted between two and nine times. This chain links TRBV7-9 with TRBJ2-3; TRBD2 aligns across 8 bases. The V and J ends lost 4 bases and 2 bases, in that order; junction bases with no gene match: 11. The germline gives CDR1 SEHNR, CDR2 FQNEAQ (reference sequence). This CDR3 has 17 residues. CDR3 in DNA: TGTGCCAGCAGCTCCACCGGACTAGCCGAGTACACAGATACGCAGTATTTT. It specifies CASSSTGLAEYTDTQYF.

This clonotype was counted at least ten times. The chain recombines TRBV6-1 with TRBJ1-2; no firm D call. There are 14 residues in the CDR3. The V and J ends lost 5 bases and 3 bases respectively, with 13 bases between them. Per the germline V gene, CDR1 is MNHNS and CDR2 is SASEGT. The CDR3 here is CASSPRMLHYGYTF. Here the CDR3 DNA reads TGTGCCAGCAGTCCGCGGATGTTGCACTATGGCTACACCTTC.

The chain has TRBV5-6 and TRBJ1-4; D call uncertain. The V end lost 4 bases, the J end lost 2 bases, and 15 bases lay between the germline ends. The CDR3 consists of 16 residues. Germline V gene data show CDR1 as SGHDT and CDR2 as YYEEEE. The CDR3 region has the DNA TGTGCCAGCAGCCTACGACCATTTCAGACTAATGAAAAACTGTTTTTT. Its protein is CASSLRPFQTNEKLFF.

The chain has TRBV20-1 and TRBJ2-7; D is perhaps TRBD1 (5 bases). Germline CDR1 and CDR2: DFQATT and SNEGSKA (reference sequence). The V gene lost 2 bases and the J gene lost 0 bases, with 14 bases spanning the gap. This CDR3 is 15 amino acids long. Here the CDR3 reads CSARSMTVSSYEQYF. In DNA, the CDR3 is TGCAGTGCTAGATCAATGACAGTGAGCTCCTACGAGCAGTACTTC.

This clonotype came up many times. J is TRBJ2-7 and V is TRBV11-2, with a possible D match to TRBD2 (5 bases). Per the germline V gene, CDR1 is SGHAT and CDR2 is FQNNGV. The length of the CDR3 is 15 residues. V gave up 2 bases and J gave up 4 bases, with 15 bases separating them. CDR3 DNA: TGTGCCAGCAGCTTAAAGGGCGGGTTATTTTACGAGCAGTACTTC. Amino acid sequence: CASSLKGGLFYEQYF.

This clonotype was seen repeatedly, ten times or more. The chain recombines TRBV6-1 with TRBJ2-7; 7 bases map to TRBD1. V shed 5 bases and J 2 bases; nucleotides not matched to a gene: 6. CDR3 length equals 14 residues. CDR1 MNHNS and CDR2 SASEGT come from the germline V gene. The CDR3 DNA reads TGTGCCAGCAGTACCAGGGGGAAAACCTACGAGCAGTACTTC. Translating gives CASSTRGKTYEQYF.

The sample holds many counts of this clonotype. The chain employs TRBV24-1 and TRBJ1-5, with TRBD1 matching over 9 bases. CDR3 length: 15 amino acids. With 9 bases clipped from V and 3 bases from J, the junction kept 8 bases outside the gene matches. Per germline, CDR1 KGHDR and CDR2 SFDVKD. Here the CDR3 reads CATSLGQGYNQPQHF. DNA of the CDR3: TGTGCCACCTCCCTGGGACAGGGCTACAATCAGCCCCAGCATTTT.

This clonotype was seen more than once but under ten times. V gene TRBV6-1 combines with J gene TRBJ2-7; 10 positions agree with TRBD1. The CDR3 length is 15 residues. CDR1 MNHNS and CDR2 SASEGT come from the germline V gene. V was clipped by 6 bases and J by 7 bases; unmatched bases: 12. In nucleotides, the CDR3 is TGTGCCAGCAGACAAAGGGGGACAGGGGAATGGGAGCAGTACTTC. Encoded protein: CASRQRGTGEWEQYF.

This clonotype was observed a few times. The chain employs TRBV3-1 and TRBJ2-3; 8 nucleotides agree with TRBD2. From germline, CDR1 is LGHDT and CDR2 YNNKEL (reference sequence). The CDR3 runs 14 residues. V lost 8 bases to trimming and J lost 3 bases; unmatched junction nucleotides: 7. The CDR3 bases are TGTGCCAGCGGGACTAGACTCTCGACAGATACGCAGTATTTT. Protein sequence: CASGTRLSTDTQYF.

This clonotype was seen a handful of times. Given a much more abundant clone one base away, this may be a read error. The chain uses TRBV27 and TRBJ2-1, with 9 bases aligning to TRBD1. Looked up from germline, CDR1 is MNHEY and CDR2 is SMNVEV (reference sequence). Unmatched junction bases numbered 6, after V lost 6 bases and J lost 6 bases. CDR3 length: 14 residues. As DNA, the CDR3 is TGTGCCAGCAGGACAGGACAGGGGTGCAATGAGCAGTTCTTC. It yields the protein CASRTGQGCNEQFF.

Ten or more counts support this clonotype. J is TRBJ2-7 and V is TRBV29-1; no reliable D call. Germline CDR1 and CDR2: SQVTM and ANQGSEA. This CDR3 is built from 12 residues. With 0 bases removed from V and 3 bases from J, the gap between germline ends came to 6 bases. The CDR3 DNA follows: TGCAGCGTTGAAGAGGACCACTACGAGCAGTACTTC. Protein sequence: CSVEEDHYEQYF.

To note about this clonotype: One base away lies a much larger clone, so this may be a sequencing read error. The chain links TRBV5-1 to TRBJ1-1; the match to TRBD1 covers 7 bases. There are 15 residues in the CDR3. CDR1 is SGHRS, CDR2 YFSETQ, per germline. This CDR3 is CASSLEAGGYIEALF. The CDR3 region has the DNA TGCGCCAGCAGCTTGGAGGCAGGGGGATATATTGAAGCTCTCTTT.

The sample holds many counts of this clonotype. The chain is built from TRBV7-2 and TRBJ1-6, with no clear D. CDR3 length equals 16 residues. Per germline, CDR1 SGHTA and CDR2 FQGNSA. Trimming took 0 bases from V and 9 from J, leaving 15 bases between them. CDR3 region: CASSLAVGSGFSPLHF. The CDR3 nucleotides read TGTGCCAGCAGCTTAGCGGTTGGGTCGGGGTTTTCACCCCTCCACTTT.

This clonotype was counted a few times. The chain couples TRBV25-1 to TRBJ2-3, with D possibly being TRBD2 (5 bases). Germline CDR1 MGHDK, CDR2 SYGVNS. Deletions cut 0 bases from V and 0 bases from J, with 10 bases between. The CDR3 spans 16 residues. Here the CDR3 DNA reads TGTGCCAGCAGTGAATATAGCGACCGGAGCACAGATACGCAGTATTTT. Amino acid sequence: CASSEYSDRSTDTQYF. Together with reference TRBV25-1 and TRBJ2-3, the CDR3 gives the full variable domain: EADIYQTPRYLVIGTGKKITLECSQTMGHDKMYWYQQDPGMELHLIHYSYGVNSTEKGDLSSESTVSRIRTEHFPLTLESARPSHTSQYLCASSEYSDRSTDTQYFGPGTRLTVL.

With regard to this clonotype: A much larger clonotype is one base distant, so this may be a read error. V usage is TRBV18 and J usage is TRBJ1-6, with D unresolved. The CDR3 is 17 residues long. The germline V gene encodes CDR1 KGHSH and CDR2 LQKENI. The CDR3 DNA sequence: TGTGTCAGCTCACCACCACCGTCCCGGATTCGGAATTCACCCCTCCACTTT. This sequence encodes CVSSPPPSRIRNSPLHF.

This clonotype was counted ten times or more. The CDR3: CASEGGDSYNEQFF. DNA for the CDR3: TGCGCCAGCGAGGGGGGGGACTCCTACAATGAGCAGTTCTTC. The J gene is TRBJ2-1, the V gene TRBV5-1; TRBD2 might be the D (7 bases). CDR3 size: 14 residues. Germline V gives CDR1 SGHRS, CDR2 YFSETQ. V lost 7 bases and J lost 0, with 11 bases in between.

This clonotype has more than one count but fewer than ten. The chain uses TRBV24-1 and TRBJ2-2; 8 bases map to TRBD2. The CDR3 is made up of 17 amino acids. Trimming at V came to 9 bases and at J to 0 bases, leaving 11 bases not matched to a gene. The germline gives CDR1 KGHDR, CDR2 SFDVKD. The CDR3 DNA reads as TGTGCCACCGAGGACACACTAGCGGACGCGAACACCGGGGAGCTGTTTTTT. This sequence encodes CATEDTLADANTGELFF.

This clonotype has only a few counts. The V gene is TRBV5-1, the J gene TRBJ1-1; tentative D call: TRBD1 (5 bases). V lost 1 base and J lost 1, with 11 bases in between. The germline gives CDR1 SGHRS, CDR2 YFSETQ. CDR3 length: 15 amino acids. The CDR3 DNA follows: TGCGCCAGCAGCTTGTCCGGGGCTGGGAACACTGAAGCTTTCTTT. It encodes CASSLSGAGNTEAFF. The full variable domain, its missing parts supplied by reference TRBV5-1 and TRBJ1-1, is KAGVTQTPRYLIKTRGQQVTLSCSPISGHRSVSWYQQTPGQGLQFLFEYFSETQRNKGNFPGRFSGRQFSNSRSEMNVSTLELGDSALYLCASSLSGAGNTEAFFGQGTRLTVV.

This clonotype has a count of ten or more. This sequence joins TRBV10-3 and TRBJ2-7; 14 positions agree with TRBD2. Germline CDR1 and CDR2: ENHRY and SYGVKD. V shed 0 bases, J shed 7 bases, and the junction held 8 bases outside the gene matches. The length of the CDR3 is 17 residues. This chain's CDR3 is CAISESPGLAGVKEQYF. The CDR3 DNA reads TGTGCCATCAGTGAGTCTCCGGGACTAGCGGGAGTTAAAGAGCAGTACTTC.